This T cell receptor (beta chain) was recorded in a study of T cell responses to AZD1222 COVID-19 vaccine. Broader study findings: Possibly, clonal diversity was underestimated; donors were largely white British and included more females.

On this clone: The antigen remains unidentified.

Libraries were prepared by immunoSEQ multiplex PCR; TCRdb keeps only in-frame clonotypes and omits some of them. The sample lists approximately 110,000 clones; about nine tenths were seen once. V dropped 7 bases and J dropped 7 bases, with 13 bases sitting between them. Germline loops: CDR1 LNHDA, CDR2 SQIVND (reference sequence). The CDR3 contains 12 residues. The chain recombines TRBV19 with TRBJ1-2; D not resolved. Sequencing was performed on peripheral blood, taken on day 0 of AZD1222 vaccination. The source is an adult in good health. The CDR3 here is CASNPRTGGYTF. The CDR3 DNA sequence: TGTGCCAGTAACCCGCGGACGGGTGGCTACACCTTC.